This T cell receptor beta chain is drawn from a study of blood T cell repertoires in COVID-19. Overall study: The United States, Italy and Spain provided the acute and convalescent COVID-19 samples.

Symptom resolution, clearance, or two negative PCRs marked donors in Cohort 3 as recovered. Sequencing was performed with immunoSEQ multiplex PCR; in TCRdb, only in-frame clones are kept and a portion is missing. Of about 270,000 clones in the sample, more than 80% were seen once. The V end lost 4 bases, the J end lost 6 bases, and 7 bases lay between the germline ends. Germline loops: CDR1 SGHTA, CDR2 FQGTGA. The CDR3 extends over 11 amino acids. The chain couples TRBV7-3 to TRBJ2-7, with D tentatively TRBD1 (5 bases). This clonotype originated in a woman aged 18-30 years who had recovered from COVID-19. Material: PBMCs or T cells enriched from blood (not recorded which). In nucleotides, the CDR3 is TGTGCCAGCAGCTCAGGGTCCGAGCAGTACTTC. Residues: CASSSGSEQYF.